These 28 T cell receptor beta chains were sequenced from one sample in a study of shared clonotypes between healthy human individuals. TCRdb's table, derived via immunoSEQ multiplex PCR, lists solely in-frame clones and lacks some. The repertoire holds about 480,000 clones, with over 60% as singletons. Sequencing was performed on PBMCs. The source is a woman in her 40s in good health. Some clones in this sample may be carry-over from other donors' samples.

The chain carries TRBV30 and TRBJ2-2; D is undetermined. Trimming left V 2 bases short and J 3 bases short, with 10 bases between. This CDR3 is 14 amino acids long. The germline gives CDR1 GTSNPN, CDR2 SVGIG (reference sequence). CDR3 nucleotide sequence: TGTGCCTGGAGTTCAAACGACTACACCGGGGAGCTGTTTTTT. Translated: CAWSSNDYTGELFF.

This chain connects TRBV9 to TRBJ2-5; D unclear. CDR3 size: 13 residues. CDR1 and CDR2 (germline): SGDLS, YYNGEE. The ends were cut back, 0 bases at V and 3 bases at J, with 6 bases in the middle. CDR3 sequence reads: CASSVGWKETQYF. Here the CDR3 DNA reads TGTGCCAGCAGCGTAGGTTGGAAAGAGACCCAGTACTTC.

The J gene is TRBJ2-7, the V gene TRBV28; 13 nucleotides line up with TRBD2. The CDR3 totals 16 residues. From germline, CDR1 is MDHEN and CDR2 SYDVKM. J lost 2 bases, V lost 3 bases, and 4 bases had no gene match. CDR3 sequence: CASSFGTSGTTYEQYF. CDR3 nucleotides: TGTGCCAGCAGTTTTGGGACTAGCGGGACCACCTACGAGCAGTACTTC. Drawing the rest from reference TRBV28 and TRBJ2-7, the complete variable domain is DVKVTQSSRYLVKRTGEKVFLECVQDMDHENMFWYRQDPGLGLRLIYFSYDVKMKEKGDIPEGYSVSREKKERFSLILESASTNQTSMYLCASSFGTSGTTYEQYFGPGTRLTVT.

The chain uses TRBV27 and TRBJ1-5; weak D call: TRBD1 (5 bases). The V and J ends lost 10 bases and 0 bases respectively, with 25 bases between them. The CDR3 contains 18 residues. Germline V gene sequence: CDR1 MNHEY, CDR2 SMNVEV (reference sequence). Here the CDR3 DNA reads TGTGCCACCCAATCTTTGGGGCAGGGAGTCTATAGCAATCAGCCCCAGCATTTT. It is translated as CATQSLGQGVYSNQPQHF.

Notes on this clone: A far larger clone lies a single base away; this is likely a read error. The gene calls are TRBV6-9 and TRBJ2-7; 9 bases align to TRBD1. The CDR3 totals 14 residues. Germline assignment: CDR1 MNHGY and CDR2 SVAAGI. V was pared by 5 bases and J by 3 bases, with 5 bases of the junction left unmatched. The CDR3 loop is CASSPTGGFYEQYF. CDR3 nucleotides: TGTGCCAGCAGTCCGACAGGGGGGTTCTACGAGCAGTACTTC.

The chain is built from TRBV7-2 and TRBJ2-7; 10 bases are a match to TRBD2. CDR1 is SGHTA, CDR2 FQGNSA, per germline. V dropped 1 base and J dropped 4; count of bases not matched to a gene: 16. There are 19 residues in the CDR3. The CDR3 region is CASSLEPAGGAGGSYEQYF. The CDR3 DNA is TGTGCCAGCAGCTTAGAACCGGCTGGGGGAGCGGGAGGGAGTTACGAGCAGTACTTC.

The chain combines TRBV15 with TRBJ2-3; 7 bases match TRBD2. V shed 1 base, J shed 0 bases, and the junction held 1 base outside the gene matches. The CDR3 has 15 residues. Germline V gene sequence: CDR1 LNHNV, CDR2 YYDKDF (reference sequence). CDR3 amino acids: CATSRASGSTDTQYF. DNA of the CDR3: TGTGCCACCAGCAGAGCTAGCGGAAGCACAGATACGCAGTATTTT.

On this clone itself: Sequence at one end of the junction differs from germline and may be a read error. The chain employs TRBV2 and TRBJ2-7; 11 positions agree with TRBD2. The CDR3 runs 16 residues. Germline values: CDR1 SNHLY, CDR2 FYNNEI. The CDR3 here is CASKGLAVTDPYEQHF. CDR3 DNA: TGTGCCAGTAAGGGACTAGCGGTAACTGACCCCTACGAGCAGCACTTC.

This clone was seen more than once but under ten times. The chain combines TRBV28 with TRBJ1-2; the match to TRBD1 covers 9 bases. J lost 4 bases, V lost 5 bases, and 11 bases had no gene match. Germline lookup yields CDR1 MDHEN and CDR2 SYDVKM. The length of the CDR3 is 16 residues. CDR3 in DNA: TGTGCCAGCAGTACTACAGGGGGCTCTCTTCGCTATGGCTACACCTTC. Its protein is CASSTTGGSLRYGYTF.

This chain uses TRBV5-1 with TRBJ1-4, with 12 bases identical to TRBD1. This CDR3 region has 14 residues. CDR1 is SGHRS and CDR2 is YFSETQ in the germline V gene. V lost 2 bases, J lost 8 bases, and 1 base stayed unmatched. CDR3 bases: TGCGCCAGCAGCTTCGGGACAGGGGGCGAAAAACTGTTTTTT. Protein sequence: CASSFGTGGEKLFF.

This chain joins TRBV6-5 and TRBJ1-2; D not resolved. The CDR3 loop spans 12 amino acids. CDR1 MNHEY and CDR2 SVGAGI come from the germline V gene. V lost 5 bases, J lost 2 bases, and 6 bases lay in between. The CDR3: CASSGQNYGYTF. CDR3 DNA sequence: TGTGCCAGCAGTGGGCAGAACTATGGCTACACCTTC.

This rearrangement joins TRBV5-1 to TRBJ2-1, with D tentatively TRBD2 (5 bases). Germline values: CDR1 SGHRS, CDR2 YFSETQ. The V end lost 4 bases, the J end lost 8 bases, and 16 bases lay between the germline ends. This CDR3 spans 14 amino acids. CDR3 protein: CASSHSDLSDEQFF. DNA of the CDR3: TGCGCCAGCAGCCATTCGGACTTATCCGATGAGCAGTTCTTC.

This clone was seen only once. This rearrangement joins TRBV5-6 to TRBJ2-2; no clear D. This CDR3 contains 14 residues. The V and J ends lost 4 bases and 4 bases respectively, with 11 bases between them. The germline V gene has CDR1 SGHDT and CDR2 YYEEEE. This chain's CDR3 is CASSRTVATGELFF. CDR3 DNA sequence: TGTGCCAGCAGCAGAACAGTTGCCACCGGGGAGCTGTTTTTT. The whole variable domain, remainder taken from reference TRBV5-6 and TRBJ2-2, is DAGVTQSPTHLIKTRGQQVTLRCSPKSGHDTVSWYQQALGQGPQFIFQYYEEEERQRGNFPDRFSGHQFPNYSSELNVNALLLGDSALYLCASSRTVATGELFFGEGSRLTVL.

J is TRBJ2-7 and V is TRBV6-1; D is undetermined. Germline V gives CDR1 MNHNS, CDR2 SASEGT. V lost 5 bases to trimming and J lost 7 bases, with 9 bases between them. The CDR3 totals 11 residues. CDR3 in amino acids: CASSYGWEQYF. The CDR3 region has the DNA TGTGCCAGCAGTTATGGTTGGGAGCAGTACTTC.

Written as DNA, the CDR3 is TGCGCCAGCAGCGCAAACACCTACACAGATACGCAGTATTTT. Protein product: CASSANTYTDTQYF. The V call is TRBV5-1, the J call TRBJ2-3; the D is unclear. Trimming took 4 bases from V and 2 from J, leaving 11 bases between them. Per germline, CDR1 SGHRS and CDR2 YFSETQ. This CDR3 comprises 14 residues.

The chain couples TRBV5-6 to TRBJ2-5; D is ambiguous. This CDR3 spans 14 amino acids. Trimming removed 0 bases from V and 0 bases from J, with 6 bases in between. The germline V gene has CDR1 SGHDT and CDR2 YYEEEE. CDR3 sequence: CASSLDPNQETQYF. The CDR3 DNA reads as TGTGCCAGCAGCTTGGACCCTAACCAAGAGACCCAGTACTTC.

V and J are TRBV21-1 and TRBJ2-1. TRBV21-1 has pseudogene status. This CDR3 spans 18 amino acids. CDR3 nucleotide sequence: TGTGCCAGCAGCAAAGGGGGGTCGGAGGAACATAGTACTAATGAGCAGTTCTTC. Protein sequence: CASSKGGSEEHSTNEQFF.

V gene TRBV18 combines with J gene TRBJ1-5; the D gene is possibly TRBD1 (5 bases). Germline loops: CDR1 KGHSH, CDR2 LQKENI. The CDR3 spans 15 residues. V was pared by 6 bases and J by 1 base, with 13 bases between. The CDR3: CASSLGTGSNQPQHF. CDR3 DNA sequence: TGTGCCAGCTCCCTCGGGACTGGAAGCAATCAGCCCCAGCATTTT.

V usage is TRBV28 and J usage is TRBJ2-3, with D hard to call. The CDR3 totals 18 residues. Germline CDR1 MDHEN, CDR2 SYDVKM. Trimming took 3 bases from V and 3 from J, leaving 22 bases between them. CDR3 DNA sequence: TGTGCCAGCAGTTTTTTGACTTCTATGGGTTGGAGAACAGATACGCAGTATTTT. The encoded protein is CASSFLTSMGWRTDTQYF.

This clone was counted only a few times. This chain uses TRBV5-1 with TRBJ2-7; 10 bases match TRBD2. Germline values: CDR1 SGHRS, CDR2 YFSETQ. The CDR3 runs 15 residues. J lost 5 bases, V lost 1 base, and 6 bases had no gene match. The CDR3 nucleotides are TGCGCCAGCAGCTTGTCAGCGGGAGGGCCCCACGAGCAGTACTTC. Protein product: CASSLSAGGPHEQYF. The entire variable domain, with the rest obtained from reference TRBV5-1 and TRBJ2-7, is as follows: KAGVTQTPRYLIKTRGQQVTLSCSPISGHRSVSWYQQTPGQGLQFLFEYFSETQRNKGNFPGRFSGRQFSNSRSEMNVSTLELGDSALYLCASSLSAGGPHEQYFGPGTRLTVT.

V is TRBV4-1 and J is TRBJ2-7; D remains unclear. Germline V gene data show CDR1 as MGHRA and CDR2 as YSYEKL. V lost 4 bases and J 3 bases, leaving 10 bases between the germline ends. This CDR3 comprises 13 residues. The CDR3, as DNA: TGCGCCAGCAGCCCAGTCATGGACTACGAGCAGTACTTC. The encoded protein is CASSPVMDYEQYF.

Comment on this clone: The same CDR3 also results from other DNA sequences found in this sample. The rearrangement joins TRBV18 to TRBJ1-5; unclear D gene. Trimming removed 2 bases at V and 1 base at J, with 6 bases between. In germline, CDR1 is KGHSH, CDR2 LQKENI. CDR3 length equals 14 residues. DNA of the CDR3: TGTGCCAGCTCACCAGGTCAGAGCAATCAGCCCCAGCATTTT. Translated, it gives CASSPGQSNQPQHF.

This chain connects TRBV18 to TRBJ2-1, with D maybe TRBD2 (6 bases). The CDR3 is made up of 12 amino acids. V lost 6 bases and J 8 bases, leaving 11 bases between the germline ends. Germline assignment: CDR1 KGHSH and CDR2 LQKENI. Here the CDR3 DNA reads TGTGCCAGCTCGCCGGGGGTAGATGAGCAGTTCTTC. It encodes CASSPGVDEQFF.

The chain uses TRBV21-1 and TRBJ2-5; no DNA check was done on the table's D call, TRBD1. The J call could be wrong; TRBJ2-7 is a better fit for the DNA end. TRBV21-1 corresponds to a pseudogene. The CDR3 totals 16 residues. The CDR3 protein is CASSTGRTGNDHEQYF. CDR3 nucleotide sequence: TGTGCCAGCAGCACGGGTCGGACAGGGAACGACCACGAGCAGTACTTC.

This sequence joins TRBV7-9 and TRBJ2-3; D perhaps matches TRBD2 (5 bases). Germline V gene sequence: CDR1 SEHNR, CDR2 FQNEAQ (reference sequence). Trimming removed 3 bases at V and 4 bases at J, with 11 bases between. The CDR3 covers 14 residues. The CDR3 reads CASSFDGSADTQYF. The DNA of the CDR3 is TGTGCCAGCAGCTTTGATGGGAGCGCAGATACGCAGTATTTT.

This clone was observed a handful of times. J is TRBJ2-1 and V is TRBV10-2, with 7 bases that match TRBD2. Germline trimming cut 7 bases from V and 0 bases from J; bases unmatched to any gene: 9. Germline CDR1 is WSHSY and CDR2 is SAAADI. CDR3 length: 16 residues. The CDR3 reads CASIEPSGYSYNEQFF. CDR3 sequence (DNA): TGCGCCAGCATCGAGCCTAGCGGCTACTCCTACAATGAGCAGTTCTTC.

The chain carries TRBV4-1 and TRBJ2-3, with a possible D match to TRBD1 (6 bases). The CDR3 has 15 residues. Germline CDR1 reads MGHRA; CDR2 reads YSYEKL. V lost 6 bases and J 2 bases, leaving 15 bases between the germline ends. The CDR3 loop is CASRSDRRPTDTQYF. CDR3 nucleotide sequence: TGCGCCAGCAGATCAGACAGGAGGCCCACAGATACGCAGTATTTT.

The chain carries TRBV14 and TRBJ2-2; D is unresolved. V was cut by 5 bases and J by 2 bases, with 3 bases left in between. The germline V gene encodes CDR1 SGHDN and CDR2 FVKESK. CDR3 length equals 12 residues. The CDR3 DNA is TGTGCCAGCAGCGGTAACACCGGGGAGCTGTTTTTT. Amino acids: CASSGNTGELFF.